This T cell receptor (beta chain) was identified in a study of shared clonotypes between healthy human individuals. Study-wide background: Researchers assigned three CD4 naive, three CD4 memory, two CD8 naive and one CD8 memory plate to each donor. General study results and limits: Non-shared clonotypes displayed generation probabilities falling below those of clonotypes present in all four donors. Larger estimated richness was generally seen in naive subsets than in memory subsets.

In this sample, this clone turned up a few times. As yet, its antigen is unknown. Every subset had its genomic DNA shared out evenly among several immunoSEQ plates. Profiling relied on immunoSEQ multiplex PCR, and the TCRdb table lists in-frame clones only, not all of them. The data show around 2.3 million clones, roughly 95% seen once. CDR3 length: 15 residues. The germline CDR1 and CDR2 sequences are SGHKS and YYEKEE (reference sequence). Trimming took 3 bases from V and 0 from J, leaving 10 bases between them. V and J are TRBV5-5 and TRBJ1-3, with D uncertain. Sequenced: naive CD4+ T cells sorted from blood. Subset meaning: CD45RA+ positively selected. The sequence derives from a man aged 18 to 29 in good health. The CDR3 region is CASSSAASSGNTIYF. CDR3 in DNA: TGTGCCAGCAGCTCTGCCGCGAGCTCTGGAAACACCATATATTTT.